This T cell receptor (beta chain) stems from a study of CD8 T cells in Susac syndrome. The CDR3 is 13 amino acids. Germline V gene data show CDR1 as SGHRS and CDR2 as YFSETQ. Trimming pared 3 bases from V and 3 bases from J, leaving 10 bases between. Reverse transcription of about 0.45 to 1 ug RNA was performed with random hexamers. Across 54 Vbeta and 13 Jbeta, immunoSEQ multiplex PCR amplified TCR beta CDR3. TCRdb called the immunoSEQ multiplex PCR reads again in MiXCR, with one record for every CDR3 protein. The sample includes about 430,000 distinct CDR3 sequences, approximately 85% of them seen just once.

V is TRBV5-1 and J is TRBJ2-7, with D uncertain. The receptor was isolated from a human donor with multiple sclerosis. Sequenced: CD8+ T cells from PBMCs. CDR3 DNA: TGCGCCAGCAGCTGGTCTACGGGCTACGAGCAGTACTTC. Amino acid sequence: CASSWSTGYEQYF.